This entry concerns a single T cell receptor (beta chain). Its antigen is still unknown. Germline V gene data show CDR1 as LNHDA and CDR2 as SQIVND (reference sequence). The V and J ends lost 1 base and 5 bases respectively, with 18 bases between them. CDR3 length equals 16 residues. This record comes from a study of PD-1 blockade in classical Hodgkin lymphoma. The study, taken as a whole, reports: At C4D1, TCR diversity had climbed significantly for CD4+ cells, though not for CD8+ cells.

Every one of the patients relapsed after autologous stem cell transplantation (brentuximab vedotin exposure was variable). Best overall response was complete response, partial response or progressive disease in these relapsed/refractory classical Hodgkin lymphoma patients. Profiled with immunoSEQ multiplex PCR; TCRdb holds only in-frame clones, not every one. The table includes under 95,000 clones, about nine tenths detected once. V gene TRBV19 combines with J gene TRBJ2-7; perhaps TRBD1 as D (6 bases). This sequence originates from a human donor with classical Hodgkin lymphoma. Here the sequenced sample was peripheral blood mononuclear cells (PBMCs), taken before the second cycle of nivolumab. CDR3 sequence reads: CASSIGSGTGWDEQYF. The CDR3 coding sequence is TGTGCCAGTAGTATAGGATCGGGAACAGGGTGGGACGAGCAGTACTTC.